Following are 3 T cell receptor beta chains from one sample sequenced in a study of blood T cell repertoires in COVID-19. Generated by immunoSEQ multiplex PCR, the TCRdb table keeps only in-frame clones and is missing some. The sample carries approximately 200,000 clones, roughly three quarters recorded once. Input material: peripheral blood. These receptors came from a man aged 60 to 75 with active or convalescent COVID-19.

The CDR3 DNA sequence: TGTGCCAGCAACAGGGGGCGAACCGGGGAGCTGTTTTTT. Amino acids: CASNRGRTGELFF. The rearrangement links TRBV6-5 to TRBJ2-2; 9 bases fit TRBD1. The germline gives CDR1 MNHEY, CDR2 SVGAGI. The junction had 2 bases not matched to a gene; V was cut back by 7 bases and J by 5 bases. The CDR3 is made up of 13 amino acids.

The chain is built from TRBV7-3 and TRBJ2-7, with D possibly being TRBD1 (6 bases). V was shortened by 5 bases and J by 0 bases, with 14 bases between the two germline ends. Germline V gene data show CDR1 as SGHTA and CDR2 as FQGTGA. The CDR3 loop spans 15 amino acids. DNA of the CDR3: TGTGCCAGCAGCCCTTTAGGGGGTCCCTCCTACGAGCAGTACTTC. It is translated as CASSPLGGPSYEQYF.

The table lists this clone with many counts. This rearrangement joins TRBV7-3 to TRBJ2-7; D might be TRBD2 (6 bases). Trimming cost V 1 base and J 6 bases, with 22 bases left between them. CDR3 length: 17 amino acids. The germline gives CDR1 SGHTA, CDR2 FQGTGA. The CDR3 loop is CASSLKGGALVPPEQYF. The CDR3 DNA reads TGTGCCAGCAGCTTAAAGGGCGGGGCCCTCGTACCCCCCGAGCAGTACTTC.